This T cell receptor beta chain was found in a study of neurological immune-mediated disorders. Input was some 1 million sorted T cells, either CD4+ or CD8+. This clonotype showed up many times. The cDNA was produced through 5'RACE with 10-nucleotide random UMIs. Each CDR3 protein is one row after TCRdb ran MiXCR on the 5' RACE reads. The top ten hold approximately 25% of the sample, which has some 14,000 distinct CDR3 sequences, about 6.8% seen once. This TCR was sampled from a woman aged 40-49 years in good health. The sample was CD8+ T cells from blood.

The CDR3 spells CASSFGVAIPEAFF. The DNA of the CDR3 is TGTGCCAGCAGTTTTGGAGTGGCAATCCCTGAAGCTTTCTTT. The chain has TRBV28 and TRBJ1-1, with D hard to call. The ends were cut back, 3 bases at V and 6 bases at J, with 14 bases in the middle. CDR3 size: 14 residues. Germline V lookup: CDR1 MDHEN, CDR2 SYDVKM. The full variable domain, rest sourced from reference TRBV28 and TRBJ1-1, is DVKVTQSSRYLVKRTGEKVFLECVQDMDHENMFWYRQDPGLGLRLIYFSYDVKMKEKGDIPEGYSVSREKKERFSLILESASTNQTSMYLCASSFGVAIPEAFFGQGTRLTVV.